This T cell receptor (beta chain) comes out of a study of OX40 agonist ivuxolimab in advanced cancers. Study context: Patients were under 90% male with ages about 23 to 90, mean around 58. Three individuals attained partial responses, comprising one hepatocellular carcinoma case and two cutaneous melanoma cases.

Study-level results: Determination of antigen specificity was not performed for the expanded peripheral T cells. Low levels of normalized T-cell clonal expansion also appeared in some nonresponders.

The V gene's germline CDR1 is MNHEY and CDR2 SVGAGI. The CDR3 is made up of 12 amino acids. On this clone itself: Its antigen is as yet unknown.

Only in-frame clones appear in the TCRdb table, and some are missing; sequencing was by immunoSEQ multiplex PCR. The table includes around 30,000 clones, approximately 90% detected once. The receptor's source is an adult with an advanced solid tumor such as melanoma, head and neck, liver or kidney cancer. The specimen was CD4+ or CD8+ T cells sorted from blood, collected in a trial of the OX40 agonist ivuxolimab. This rearrangement joins TRBV6-5 to TRBJ1-1, with a tentative D call TRBD1 (5 bases). Written as DNA, the CDR3 is TGTGCGGTGGGACGGGTGAACACTGAAGCTTTCTTT. It translates to CAVGRVNTEAFF.